Listed here is a single TCR beta chain. Its antigen is still unknown. Base qualities are not recorded, but no much larger clone differs from it by a single base. The library was produced with PCR. Sequenced using an Illumina HiSeq 2500. TCR library preparation used molecular barcoding, with unique molecular identifiers applied to normalize quantification of the TCRbeta repertoire. TCRdb trimmed public reads at Q25 via fastp, called clones via MiXCR and kept in-frame beta chains. A single entry per CDR3 protein holds the most common genes and DNA from its merged rows. This sample holds a few hundred thousand distinct CDR3 sequences; over 20% were observed only once. The biggest ten clones account for over 9.5% of the sample. The sample belongs to a study of T-cell reconstitution after alpha-beta-depleted transplantation in children (dated by TCRdb to 2016 to 2017). With respect to the entire study: Using TCR repertoire profiling, the study quantitatively followed how T-cell immune reconstitution unfolded in children after TCRalphabeta/CD19-depleted allogeneic hematopoietic cell transplantation.

Between the V and J ends, shortened by 6 bases and 4 bases respectively, the junction contains 12 bases. Looking up the germline V gene (reference sequence) yields CDR1 LNHNV and CDR2 YYDKDF. There are 13 amino acids in the CDR3, from cysteine to phenylalanine inclusive. Left in the record is the CDR3 DNA by itself, 39 bases read in frame from the first base. Points the paper makes about the study in general: In some patients, the high TCRbeta diversity seen at day 60 was put down to recipient T cells and intrathymic progenitors that had survived conditioning. Apparently early alphabetaT-cell count recovery about two months after transplant reportedly relied on only several hundred rapidly expanded clones derived from non-depleted graft cells. Over subsequent months, a decline in hyperexpanded clone frequencies was noted, and after one year, T-cell counts and TCRbeta diversity were mostly ascribed to newly produced T cells.

This specimen's treatment or condition label, interpreted: allogeneic hematopoietic cell transplantation with graft depleted of TCRalphabeta T cells and CD19 B cells. TCRalphabeta/CD19-depleted allogeneic hematopoietic cell grafts were given to the transplant recipients, all of whom were children. The source material was PBMCs, mostly from graft donor cells, sampled 180 days after TCRalphabeta/CD19-depleted stem cell transplant. The receptor comes from a male patient aged 10-17 years who had a stem cell transplant for acute lymphoblastic leukemia, so the T cells may come from the graft donor. The V and J genes are TRBV15 and TRBJ1-2; the D gene cannot be named for sure. The encoded CDR3 is CATSTHDGYGYTF. The sequence in DNA is TGTGCCACCAGTACCCATGACGGCTATGGCTACACCTTC.